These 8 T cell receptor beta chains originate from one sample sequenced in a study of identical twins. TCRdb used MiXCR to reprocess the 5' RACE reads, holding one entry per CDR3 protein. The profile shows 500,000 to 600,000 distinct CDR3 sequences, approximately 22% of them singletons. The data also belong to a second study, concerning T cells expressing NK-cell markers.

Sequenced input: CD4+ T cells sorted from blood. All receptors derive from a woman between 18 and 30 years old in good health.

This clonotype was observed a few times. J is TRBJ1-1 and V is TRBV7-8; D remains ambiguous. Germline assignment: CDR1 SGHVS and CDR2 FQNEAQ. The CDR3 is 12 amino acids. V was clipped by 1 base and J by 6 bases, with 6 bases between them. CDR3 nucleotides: TGTGCCAGCAGCTTAGAACACTCTGAAGCTTTCTTT. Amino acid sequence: CASSLEHSEAFF.

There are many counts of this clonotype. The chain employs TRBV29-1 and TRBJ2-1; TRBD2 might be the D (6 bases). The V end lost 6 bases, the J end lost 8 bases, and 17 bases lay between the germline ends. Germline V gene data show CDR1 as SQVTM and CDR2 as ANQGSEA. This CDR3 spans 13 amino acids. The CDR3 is CSVLISGNDEQFF. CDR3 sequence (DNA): TGCAGCGTCCTGATTAGCGGCAACGATGAGCAGTTCTTC.

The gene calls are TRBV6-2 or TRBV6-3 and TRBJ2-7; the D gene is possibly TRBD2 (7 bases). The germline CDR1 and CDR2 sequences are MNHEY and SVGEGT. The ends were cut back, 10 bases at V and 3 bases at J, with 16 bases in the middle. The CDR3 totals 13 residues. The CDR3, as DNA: TGTGCCATTAAGGGGGGGGCGCGCTACGAGCAGTACTTC. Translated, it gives CAIKGGARYEQYF.

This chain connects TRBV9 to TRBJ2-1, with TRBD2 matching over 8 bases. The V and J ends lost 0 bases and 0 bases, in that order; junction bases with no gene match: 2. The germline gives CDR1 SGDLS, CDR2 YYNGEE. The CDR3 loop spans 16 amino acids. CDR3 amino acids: CASSVAGTSSYNEQFF. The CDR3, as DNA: TGTGCCAGCAGCGTAGCAGGGACTAGCTCCTACAATGAGCAGTTCTTC.

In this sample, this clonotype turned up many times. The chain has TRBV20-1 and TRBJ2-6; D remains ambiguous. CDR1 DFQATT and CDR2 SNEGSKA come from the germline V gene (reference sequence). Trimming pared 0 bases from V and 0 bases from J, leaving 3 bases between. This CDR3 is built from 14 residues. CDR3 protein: CSAREYSGANVLTF. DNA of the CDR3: TGCAGTGCTAGAGAATACTCTGGGGCCAACGTCCTGACTTTC.

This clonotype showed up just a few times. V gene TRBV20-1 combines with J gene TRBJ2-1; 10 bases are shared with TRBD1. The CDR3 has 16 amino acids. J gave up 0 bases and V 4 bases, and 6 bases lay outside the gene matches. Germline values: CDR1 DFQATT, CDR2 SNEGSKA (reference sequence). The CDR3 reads CSATLGQGGSYNEQFF. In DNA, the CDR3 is TGCAGTGCTACCCTAGGACAGGGGGGCTCCTACAATGAGCAGTTCTTC.

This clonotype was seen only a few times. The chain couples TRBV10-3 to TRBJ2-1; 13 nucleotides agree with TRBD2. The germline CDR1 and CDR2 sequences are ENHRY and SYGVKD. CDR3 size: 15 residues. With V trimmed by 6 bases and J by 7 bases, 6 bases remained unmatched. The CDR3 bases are TGTGCCATCAGCTCACTAGCGGGGGGGCTTAATGAGCAGTTCTTC. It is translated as CAISSLAGGLNEQFF.

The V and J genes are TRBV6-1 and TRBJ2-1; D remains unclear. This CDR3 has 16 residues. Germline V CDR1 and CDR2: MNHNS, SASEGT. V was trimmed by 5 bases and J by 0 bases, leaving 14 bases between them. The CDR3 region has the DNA TGTGCCAGCAGTCTGGTTGGTGGGGACTCCTACAATGAGCAGTTCTTC. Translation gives CASSLVGGDSYNEQFF.